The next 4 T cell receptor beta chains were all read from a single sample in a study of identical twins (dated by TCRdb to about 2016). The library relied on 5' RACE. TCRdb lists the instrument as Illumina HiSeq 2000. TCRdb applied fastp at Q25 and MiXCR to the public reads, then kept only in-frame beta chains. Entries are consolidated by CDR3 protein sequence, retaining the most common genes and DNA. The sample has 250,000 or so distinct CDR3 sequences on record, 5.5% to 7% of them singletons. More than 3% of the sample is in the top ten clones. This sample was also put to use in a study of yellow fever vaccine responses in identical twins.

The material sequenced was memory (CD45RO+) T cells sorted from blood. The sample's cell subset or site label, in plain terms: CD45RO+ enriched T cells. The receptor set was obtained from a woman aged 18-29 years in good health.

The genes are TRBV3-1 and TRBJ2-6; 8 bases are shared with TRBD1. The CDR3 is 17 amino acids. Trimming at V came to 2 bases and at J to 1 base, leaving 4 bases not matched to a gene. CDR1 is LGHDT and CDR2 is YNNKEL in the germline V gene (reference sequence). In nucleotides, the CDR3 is TGTGCCAGCAGCCAAAGTCAGGGGGCGTCTGGGGCCAACGTCCTGACTTTC. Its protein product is CASSQSQGASGANVLTF.

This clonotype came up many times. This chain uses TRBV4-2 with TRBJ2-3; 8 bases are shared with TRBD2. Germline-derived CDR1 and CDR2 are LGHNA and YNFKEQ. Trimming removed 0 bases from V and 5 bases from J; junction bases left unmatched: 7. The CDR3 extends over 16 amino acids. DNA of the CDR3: TGTGCCAGCAGCCAAGAGGAGCGGGAGAGTGTAGATACGCAGTATTTT. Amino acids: CASSQEERESVDTQYF.

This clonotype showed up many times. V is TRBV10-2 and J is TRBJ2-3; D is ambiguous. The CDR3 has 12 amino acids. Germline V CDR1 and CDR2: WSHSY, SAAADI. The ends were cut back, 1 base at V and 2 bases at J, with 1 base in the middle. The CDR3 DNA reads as TGCGCCAGCAGTGAGTACACAGATACGCAGTATTTT. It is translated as CASSEYTDTQYF.

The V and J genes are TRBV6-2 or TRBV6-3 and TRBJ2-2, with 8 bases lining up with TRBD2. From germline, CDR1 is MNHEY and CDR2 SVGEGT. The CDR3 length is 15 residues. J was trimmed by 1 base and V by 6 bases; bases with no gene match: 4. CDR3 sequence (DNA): TGTGCCAGCAGGCCTCTAGCGGGGAACACCGGGGAGCTGTTTTTT. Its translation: CASRPLAGNTGELFF.